One sample yielded the 3 T cell receptor beta chains listed below, sequenced in a study of cytomegalovirus exposure and HLA in healthy donors. Researchers ran the PCR with 60 Vbeta and 13 Jbeta primers. Clones were sequenced by immunoSEQ multiplex PCR, and TCRdb holds only the in-frame ones, with some missing. This table has about 140,000 clones, almost 85% appearing once. Sequences were obtained from PBMCs. The receptors were gathered from an older woman in good health and CMV-seropositive.

The rearrangement links TRBV28 to TRBJ2-7; D not certain. Germline CDR1 reads MDHEN; CDR2 reads SYDVKM. Deletions cut 2 bases from V and 0 bases from J, with 2 bases between. The CDR3 covers 12 residues. The CDR3 DNA is TGTGCCAGCAGTTTACTCTCCTACGAGCAGTACTTC. It codes for CASSLLSYEQYF.

The genes are TRBV7-3 and TRBJ2-1, with 7 bases aligning to TRBD2. This CDR3 spans 15 amino acids. Germline values: CDR1 SGHTA, CDR2 FQGTGA. Losses at the gene ends were 5 bases for V and 4 bases for J; bases not matched to a gene: 8. In DNA form, the CDR3 reads TGTGCCAGCAGCCCAGATAGCGGGTTTTACAATGAGCAGTTCTTC. Translated: CASSPDSGFYNEQFF.

The gene calls are TRBV7-2 and TRBJ2-3; 7 nucleotides agree with TRBD1. CDR3 length: 15 amino acids. Trimming cost V 4 bases and J 1 base; bases outside gene matches: 5. The germline V gene encodes CDR1 SGHTA and CDR2 FQGNSA. CDR3 nucleotide sequence: TGTGCCAGCAGCTCCCGGACAGGACGCACAGATACGCAGTATTTT. It translates to CASSSRTGRTDTQYF.